Listed below are T cell receptor beta chains from one sample, sequenced in a study of blood T cell repertoires in COVID-19. TCRdb's copy holds only in-frame clones and misses some; the assay was immunoSEQ multiplex PCR. The sample yields around 120,000 clones, less than 85% seen once. The sample taken for sequencing was peripheral blood. The receptors shown here come from a man aged 25-45 years with acute or convalescent COVID-19. Each CDR3 is given without its conserved first and last residue. Size values are once, few and many counts, or a class for expanded clones, and some rows have none.

v_call: TRBV6-5; j_call: TRBJ1-6; clone_size: .; cdr3_aa: ASSLAGLGNSPLH
v_call: TRBV6-5; j_call: TRBJ1-2; clone_size: .; cdr3_aa: ASSPSGQEGYGYT
v_call: TRBV6-1; j_call: TRBJ2-3; clone_size: many; cdr3_aa: ASSELAGGPDTQY
v_call: TRBV15; j_call: TRBJ2-1; clone_size: .; cdr3_aa: ATSGGLGQGFNEQF
v_call: TRBV19; j_call: TRBJ1-2; clone_size: few; cdr3_aa: ASSSGTVGYT
v_call: TRBV28; j_call: TRBJ2-5; clone_size: .; cdr3_aa: ASSLGGRETQY
v_call: TRBV2; j_call: TRBJ1-1; clone_size: .; cdr3_aa: ASTITDTEAF
v_call: TRBV11-3; j_call: TRBJ2-1; clone_size: .; cdr3_aa: ASSSPESDEQF
v_call: TRBV4-3; j_call: TRBJ2-1; clone_size: few; cdr3_aa: ASSQAPPGRNSYNEQF
v_call: TRBV30; j_call: TRBJ1-4; clone_size: .; cdr3_aa: AWSEQGGERKLF
v_call: TRBV6-5; j_call: TRBJ1-2; clone_size: .; cdr3_aa: ASSHQPGGADGYT
v_call: TRBV19; j_call: TRBJ2-2; clone_size: .; cdr3_aa: ASSIGVTGELF
v_call: TRBV6-2/TRBV6-3; j_call: TRBJ1-2; clone_size: .; cdr3_aa: ASSYGQKYGYT
v_call: TRBV6-5; j_call: TRBJ2-7; clone_size: .; cdr3_aa: ASRLGGGSYEQY
v_call: TRBV6-2/TRBV6-3; j_call: TRBJ1-5; clone_size: once; cdr3_aa: ASSLRTENQPQH
v_call: TRBV4-2; j_call: TRBJ1-2; clone_size: .; cdr3_aa: ASSQPGVGVGYGYT
v_call: TRBV6-5; j_call: TRBJ1-6; clone_size: .; cdr3_aa: ASGTVEFPGSPLH
v_call: TRBV11-2; j_call: TRBJ2-1; clone_size: .; cdr3_aa: ASRFGTSGRYSEQF
v_call: TRBV7-2; j_call: TRBJ2-3; clone_size: .; cdr3_aa: ASSQAAGSNTQY
v_call: TRBV9; j_call: TRBJ2-1; clone_size: few; cdr3_aa: ASSVGTGTGYNEQF
v_call: TRBV18; j_call: TRBJ1-1; clone_size: .; cdr3_aa: ASSKDSGDTEAF
v_call: TRBV9; j_call: TRBJ2-7; clone_size: few; cdr3_aa: ASSQELAGIPYEQY
v_call: TRBV29-1; j_call: TRBJ1-3; clone_size: once; cdr3_aa: SAEGHSGNTIY
v_call: TRBV14; j_call: TRBJ1-2; clone_size: .; cdr3_aa: ASSQAPGLRGGYT
v_call: TRBV18; j_call: TRBJ2-3; clone_size: .; cdr3_aa: ASSPYRTDTQY
v_call: TRBV14; j_call: TRBJ2-5; clone_size: .; cdr3_aa: ASSINRGETQY
v_call: TRBV6-5; j_call: TRBJ1-1; clone_size: few; cdr3_aa: ASRIYRERTEAF
v_call: TRBV5-1; j_call: TRBJ2-1; clone_size: once; cdr3_aa: ASRMILGVADNEQF
v_call: TRBV2; j_call: TRBJ2-7; clone_size: .; cdr3_aa: ASSPGTERYEQY
v_call: TRBV4-3; j_call: TRBJ2-2; clone_size: .; cdr3_aa: ASRWRPTGDGELF
v_call: TRBV27; j_call: TRBJ1-5; clone_size: .; cdr3_aa: ASSFTGISNQPQH
v_call: TRBV4-2; j_call: TRBJ1-1; clone_size: .; cdr3_aa: ASSQTGGDTEAF
v_call: TRBV6-6; j_call: TRBJ1-2; clone_size: .; cdr3_aa: ASSFALTAPNYGYT
v_call: TRBV3-1/TRBV3-2; j_call: TRBJ1-1; clone_size: .; cdr3_aa: ATFGGGSTEAF
v_call: TRBV2; j_call: TRBJ2-6; clone_size: .; cdr3_aa: ASSEFGGGLSGANVLT
v_call: TRBV18; j_call: TRBJ2-3; clone_size: .; cdr3_aa: ASSPNGLGGPDTQY
v_call: TRBV6-5; j_call: TRBJ2-5; clone_size: .; cdr3_aa: ASRDRVGETQY
v_call: TRBV9; j_call: TRBJ1-2; clone_size: .; cdr3_aa: ASSELDTPNYGYT
v_call: TRBV6-2/TRBV6-3; j_call: TRBJ2-3; clone_size: .; cdr3_aa: ASSIGGGADTQY